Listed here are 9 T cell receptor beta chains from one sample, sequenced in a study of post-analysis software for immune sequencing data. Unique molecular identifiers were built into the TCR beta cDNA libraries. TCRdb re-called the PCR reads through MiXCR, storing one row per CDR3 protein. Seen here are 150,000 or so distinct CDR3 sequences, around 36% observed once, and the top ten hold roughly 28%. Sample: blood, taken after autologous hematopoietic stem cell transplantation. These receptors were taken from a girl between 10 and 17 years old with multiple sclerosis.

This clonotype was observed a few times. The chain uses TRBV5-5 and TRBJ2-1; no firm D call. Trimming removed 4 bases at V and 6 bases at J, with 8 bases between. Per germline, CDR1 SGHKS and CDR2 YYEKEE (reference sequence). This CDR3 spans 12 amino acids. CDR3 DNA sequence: TGTGCCAGCAGCGACAACGGCAATGAGCAGTTCTTC. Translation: CASSDNGNEQFF.

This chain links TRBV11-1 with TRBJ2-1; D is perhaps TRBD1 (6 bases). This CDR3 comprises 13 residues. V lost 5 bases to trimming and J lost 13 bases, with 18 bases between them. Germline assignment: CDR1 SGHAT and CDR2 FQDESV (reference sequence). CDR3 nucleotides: TGTGCCAGCAGCGGACCGGGACATCTTCGTCAGTTCTTC. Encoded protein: CASSGPGHLRQFF.

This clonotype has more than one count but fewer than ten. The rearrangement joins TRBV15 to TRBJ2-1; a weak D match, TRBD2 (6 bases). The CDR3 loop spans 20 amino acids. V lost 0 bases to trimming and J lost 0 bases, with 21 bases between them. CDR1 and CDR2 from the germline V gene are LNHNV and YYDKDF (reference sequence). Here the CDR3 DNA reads TGTGCCACCAGCAGAGAGGGCTCCTGGGCTAGCGAAATCTCCTACAATGAGCAGTTCTTC. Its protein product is CATSREGSWASEISYNEQFF.

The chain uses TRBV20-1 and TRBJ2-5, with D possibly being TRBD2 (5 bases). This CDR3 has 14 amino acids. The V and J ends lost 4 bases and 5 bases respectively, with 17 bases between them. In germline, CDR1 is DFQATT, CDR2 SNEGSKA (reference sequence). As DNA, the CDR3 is TGCAGTGCTAAAGTCGGGGAACAGTGGGAGACCCAGTACTTC. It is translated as CSAKVGEQWETQYF.

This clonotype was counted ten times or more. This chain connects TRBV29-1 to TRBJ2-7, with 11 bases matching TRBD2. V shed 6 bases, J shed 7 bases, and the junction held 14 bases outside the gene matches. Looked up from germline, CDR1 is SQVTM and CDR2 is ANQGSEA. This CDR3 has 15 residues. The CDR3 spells CSVAYLAGGTQEQYF. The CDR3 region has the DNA TGCAGCGTCGCTTACCTAGCGGGAGGAACGCAGGAGCAGTACTTC.

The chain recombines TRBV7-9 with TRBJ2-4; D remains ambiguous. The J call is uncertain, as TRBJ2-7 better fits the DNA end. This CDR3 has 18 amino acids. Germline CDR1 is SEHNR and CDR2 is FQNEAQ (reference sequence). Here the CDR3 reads CASSLYSRKVLLTYEQYF. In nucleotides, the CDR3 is TGTGCCAGCAGCCTTTACTCCCGTAAGGTTTTATTGACCTACGAGCAGTACTTC.

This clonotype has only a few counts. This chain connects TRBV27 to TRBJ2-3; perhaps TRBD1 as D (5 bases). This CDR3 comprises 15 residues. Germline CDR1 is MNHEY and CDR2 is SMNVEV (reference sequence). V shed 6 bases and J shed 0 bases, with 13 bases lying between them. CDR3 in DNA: TGTGCCAGCAGGGGTCGACAGCTAAGCACAGATACGCAGTATTTT. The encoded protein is CASRGRQLSTDTQYF.

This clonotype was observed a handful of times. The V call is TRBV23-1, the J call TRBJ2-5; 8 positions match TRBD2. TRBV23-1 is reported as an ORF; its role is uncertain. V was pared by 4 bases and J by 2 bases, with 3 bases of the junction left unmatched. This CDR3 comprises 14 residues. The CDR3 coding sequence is TGCGCCAGCAGTCGCAGCGGGGGACAAGAGACCCAGTACTTC. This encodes CASSRSGGQETQYF.

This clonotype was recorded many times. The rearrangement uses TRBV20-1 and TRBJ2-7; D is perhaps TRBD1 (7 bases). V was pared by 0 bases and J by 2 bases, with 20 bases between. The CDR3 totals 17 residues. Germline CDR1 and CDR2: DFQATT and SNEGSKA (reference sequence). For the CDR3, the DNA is TGCAGTGCTAGAGACCCAGGGGGGAAAAGCGGCGCCTACGAGCAGTACTTC. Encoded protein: CSARDPGGKSGAYEQYF.